This T cell receptor (beta chain) stems from a study of CD8+ T cells in alopecia areata. Across the whole study: Oral tofacitinib (5 to 10 mg twice daily) was administered to treated patients. Patients remained on tofacitinib for 6 to 18 months and then went 6 months without it.

This clone came up a few times. Sequencing used cDNA as its template, made by extracting RNA and reverse transcribing it. Clones were read by immunoSEQ multiplex PCR, and TCRdb kept only the in-frame ones, dropping some. The data hold around 120,000 clones, with about 59% observed a single time. Treatment noted: oral pan-JAK inhibitor, 5-10 mg twice daily. Patients with alopecia areata provided lesional scalp punch biopsies as well as peripheral blood. Sorting of PBMCs yielded the CD4+ and CD8+ T cells. This CDR3 spans 15 amino acids. Germline-derived CDR1 and CDR2 are SQVTM and ANQGSEA. The J segment lost 1 base and the V segment lost 5 bases, leaving 10 bases of the junction unmatched.

The origin of this receptor is a human donor with alopecia areata. The chain has TRBV29-1 and TRBJ2-5; 7 bases are shared with TRBD1. The source was CD4+ T cells sorted from blood, collected at week 4, from a patient treated with tofacitinib. DNA of the CDR3: TGCAGCGTTCGAACCCCGACAGGGACCCAAGAGACCCAGTACTTC. Its protein is CSVRTPTGTQETQYF.